This T cell receptor (beta chain) was profiled in a study of CD8 T cells in Susac syndrome (dated by TCRdb to the late 2010s). Study-wide context: The study used repertoire sequencing to test whether antigen drove CD8+ T cell activation and differentiation in Susac syndrome. The study compared CD8+ T cell repertoire clonality among 12 healthy donors, around 14 Susac syndrome patients and approximately 16 multiple sclerosis patients.

The CDR3 covers 13 residues, taking in both the cysteine and the phenylalanine. Just CDR3 DNA is preserved here, 39 bases in frame from base 1. Looking up the germline V gene yields CDR1 SGHRS and CDR2 YFSETQ. Relative to germline, V is missing 5 bases and J is missing 4 bases, with 5 bases of the junction outside any gene match. High-throughput TCR beta sequencing profiled peripheral blood CD8+ and CD4+ T cells from healthy donors, Susac syndrome patients and multiple sclerosis patients. Treatment-naive patients with stable or active relapsing-remitting disease fulfilling revised McDonald criteria were used as multiple sclerosis controls. Bulk CD8+ and CD4+ T cells were purified magnetically by negative isolation, whereas CD8+ TEMRA cells were enriched by FACS. Blood was drawn into EDTA tubes, processed within 24 hours, and PBMCs were isolated by density gradient centrifugation. PBMCs intended for TCR sequencing were cryopreserved in liquid nitrogen and were subsequently thawed in a 37 degrees C water bath. Purity of sorted or isolated CD4+, CD8+ and CD8+ TEMRA cells was at least 90%.

This clonotype was recorded only once. Its antigen specificity is not known. Base qualities were left out, and no much larger clone turns up one base away. A single read is weak support. RNA was extracted using the RNeasy kit, and roughly 0.5 to 1 microgram was reverse transcribed with random hexamers. The immunoSEQ multiplex PCR assay, which covers 54 Vbeta and 13 Jbeta segments, was used to amplify TCR beta CDR3 regions. PCR amplification bias was corrected by using a synthetic template baseline for primer optimization and computational correction. The authors' analysis ran thus. Reads were annotated to V, D and J genes per IMGT and analyzed with immunoSEQ Analyzer, keeping only productive sequences. Clonality was calculated as one minus the Shannon entropy normalized by log2 of the number of productive unique sequences. For each patient and control, public and private clones were evaluated within the 100 most prevalent clones. Susac-specific clones were defined as absent from healthy and MS cohorts, over a thousand published viral clones and other ImmuneACCESS disease sequences. The raw public reads went through TCRdb reprocessing: fastp at Q25, MiXCR clone calling, in-frame beta chains kept. Duplicate CDR3 protein sequences are folded into a single record with the most common DNA and genes. TCRdb assigned the V and J calls; the authors' analysis was not used. The sample profile shows a few hundred thousand distinct CDR3 sequences; about 88% of them were found once. The ten largest account for around 0.11% of the sample.

What the research found in general, with its limitations: The number of individuals in the TCR sequencing and HLA analysis was acknowledged as relatively small.

This sequence originates from a human donor with multiple sclerosis. The V and J segments used are TRBV5-1 and TRBJ2-7; TRBD1 matches 8 bases in the middle. The sequencing sample was made of CD8+ T cells from PBMCs. The DNA sequence reads TGCGCCAGCAGTGACAGGGGAAGATACGAGCAGTACTTC. This codes for CASSDRGRYEQYF.